These T cell receptor beta chains were read from a single sample in a study of regulatory T cells in long-lasting Graves disease. TCRdb passed the multiplex PCR reads through MiXCR, listing each CDR3 protein once. The table lists under 400,000 distinct CDR3 sequences, over 15% of them singletons. This sample also appeared in a second study, on T cells in Graves' hyperthyroidism and ophthalmopathy.

This sample comprised peripheral blood mononuclear cells (PBMCs), obtained at new diagnosis, from a patient treated with antithyroid drugs. The receptors shown here come from a man aged 35 to 55 with Graves disease. Both conserved end residues are part of each CDR3. A D gene is named only where the DNA matches it firmly. Size tells how often a clone was seen (once, few, many) or the class of an expanded clone, and some rows leave it out.

abundance	d_gene	v_gene	j_gene	CDR3aa	CDR3nt
many	TRBD1	TRBV18	TRBJ2-5	CASSRQGWRETQYF	TGTGCCAGCTCCCGACAGGGGTGGCGGGAGACCCAGTACTTC
NA	TRBD1	TRBV11-3	TRBJ2-1	CASSSHGQGSKNNEQFF	TGTGCCAGCAGCTCCCATGGACAGGGGAGTAAAAACAATGAGCAGTTCTTC
many	TRBD1	TRBV7-9	TRBJ2-7	CASSLLPRGLGEQYF	TGTGCCAGCAGCTTACTCCCCAGGGGGCTGGGCGAGCAGTACTTC
few	TRBD1	TRBV19	TRBJ1-2	CASTQDRSAYTF	TGTGCCAGTACCCAGGACAGGTCGGCCTACACCTTC
NA	NA	TRBV25-1	TRBJ1-1	CASSGSTGITEAFF	TGTGCCAGCAGTGGGTCGACAGGTATCACTGAAGCTTTCTTT
NA	TRBD1	TRBV5-1	TRBJ1-1	CASSLVAGGVGTEAFF	TGCGCCAGCAGCTTGGTGGCAGGGGGCGTGGGCACTGAAGCTTTCTTT
many	TRBD1	TRBV7-2	TRBJ1-5	CASSLQGVGGWPQHF	TGTGCCAGCAGCTTACAGGGGGTCGGGGGGTGGCCCCAGCATTTT
many	TRBD1	TRBV3-1	TRBJ1-1	CASSPTGQGNTEAFF	TGTGCCAGCAGCCCTACCGGACAGGGGAACACTGAAGCTTTCTTT
once	NA	TRBV2	TRBJ2-1	CASSPEALGNEQFF	TGTGCCAGCAGCCCAGAGGCCCTGGGGAATGAGCAGTTCTTC
few	NA	TRBV11-2	TRBJ2-2	CASSPTRAGELFF	TGTGCCAGCAGCCCGACGAGGGCCGGGGAGCTGTTTTTT
many	NA	TRBV12-3/TRBV12-4	TRBJ2-1	CASSLGLGRYNEQFF	TGCGCCAGCAGCTTGGGACTGGGACGCTACAATGAGCAGTTCTTC
many	NA	TRBV28	TRBJ2-5	CASSLAGTHFQETQYF	TGTGCCAGCAGTTTGGCCGGGACCCACTTCCAAGAGACCCAGTACTTC
NA	NA	TRBV10-3	TRBJ1-1	CAISEGGADSNTEAFF	TGTGCCATCAGTGAGGGCGGTGCGGACTCGAACACTGAAGCTTTCTTT
NA	NA	TRBV6-2/TRBV6-3	TRBJ1-1	CASRLFDTEAFF	TGTGCCAGCAGACTCTTTGACACTGAAGCTTTCTTT
NA	TRBD2	TRBV28	TRBJ2-5	CASSLFKASGNAETQYF	TGTGCCAGCAGTTTATTTAAGGCTAGCGGGAACGCAGAGACCCAGTACTTC
many	NA	TRBV7-9	TRBJ1-1	CAIPRDRPEAFF	TGTGCCATCCCTAGGGACCGACCTGAAGCTTTCTTT
many	NA	TRBV27	TRBJ1-1	CASSAYPGANPYEAFF	TGTGCCAGCAGTGCTTACCCGGGAGCCAACCCGTATGAAGCTTTCTTT
NA	NA	TRBV15	TRBJ1-1	CATSMTLNTEAFF	TGTGCCACCAGTATGACATTGAACACTGAAGCTTTCTTT
many	TRBD1	TRBV28	TRBJ2-7	CASSTETGVRKYEQSF	TGTGCCAGCAGCACCGAAACAGGGGTCCGCAAGTACGAGCAGTCCTTC
few	NA	TRBV27	TRBJ1-5	CASSLLGDGNQPQHF	TGTGCCAGCAGTTTATTAGGGGACGGCAATCAGCCCCAGCATTTT
NA	NA	TRBV10-3	TRBJ2-7	CAISEPASHEQYF	TGTGCCATCAGTGAGCCGGCCTCCCACGAGCAGTACTTC
few	NA	TRBV29-1	TRBJ2-3	CSVVLGADTQYF	TGCAGCGTTGTCCTGGGAGCAGATACGCAGTATTTT